The 11 T cell receptor beta chains presented below share a single source sample, sequenced in a study of human T cells and chemical hapten exposure. Time point of the sample: patch test 1, 2 weeks after DPC sensitization. As to treatment: therapeutic diphenylcyclopropenone sensitization with weekly scalp DPC. TCRdb re-called the RACE reads through MiXCR, storing one row per CDR3 protein. This sample carries 300,000 to 450,000 distinct CDR3 sequences, nearly 5% of them seen once, and the ten largest clones take under 3%. The sample in question was whole blood, obtained in connection with sensitization to the hapten diphenylcyclopropenone (DPC). Every receptor here comes from a woman aged 50 to 65 with alopecia areata. Some clones in this sample may be carry-over from other donors' samples.

The sample holds a few counts of this clonotype. The chain links TRBV5-1 to TRBJ2-2; D is ambiguous. CDR1 is SGHRS, CDR2 YFSETQ, per germline. This CDR3 contains 13 residues. Trimming stripped 0 bases from V and 7 bases from J, with 7 bases between. The CDR3 region has the DNA TGCGCCAGCAGCTTGGCCATGAACGGGGAGCTGTTTTTT. It yields the protein CASSLAMNGELFF.

Only a few counts were recorded for this clonotype. The CDR3 sequence: CASSQAGPETEAFF. The CDR3 DNA reads as TGCGCCAGCAGCCAAGCAGGGCCTGAAACTGAAGCTTTCTTT. The J gene is TRBJ1-1, the V gene TRBV4-3; tentatively, D is TRBD1 (5 bases). The germline CDR1 and CDR2 sequences are LGHNA and YSLEER. Trimming cost V 1 base and J 5 bases, with 11 bases left between them. The CDR3 is 14 residues long.

This clonotype was seen many times. The chain joins TRBV16 to TRBJ1-4, with D possibly matching TRBD1 (5 bases). CDR1 is KGHSY and CDR2 is FQNENV in the germline V gene. The length of the CDR3 is 16 residues. The V and J ends lost 1 base and 4 bases respectively, with 13 bases between them. The chain's CDR3 is CASSQFPGLVNEKLFF. CDR3 bases: TGTGCCAGCAGCCAATTCCCGGGACTGGTTAATGAAAAACTGTTTTTT.

This chain connects TRBV13 to TRBJ1-1; perhaps TRBD1 as D (6 bases). CDR3 length equals 11 residues. Germline loops: CDR1 PRHDT, CDR2 FYEKMQ (reference sequence). V was cut by 5 bases and J by 8 bases, with 9 bases left in between. CDR3 sequence (DNA): TGTGCCAGCAGCCGGGGGCCGGAAGCTTTCTTT. It codes for CASSRGPEAFF. The full variable domain, rest sourced from reference TRBV13 and TRBJ1-1, is AAGVIQSPRHLIKEKRETATLKCYPIPRHDTVYWYQQGPGQDPQFLISFYEKMQSDKGSIPDRFSAQQFSDYHSELNMSSLELGDSALYFCASSRGPEAFFGQGTRLTVV.

A remark on this clonotype: Relative to the germline gene, one junction end is altered; a read error may explain this. The chain carries TRBV3-1 and TRBJ2-7; weak D call: TRBD1 (5 bases). CDR3 length equals 14 residues. The V gene's germline CDR1 is LGHDT and CDR2 YNNKEL (reference sequence). CDR3 region: CANSQVPQAPTQYF. CDR3 DNA: TGTGCCAACAGCCAAGTTCCACAGGCCCCCACGCAGTACTTC.

Ten or more counts support this clonotype. The chain is built from TRBV29-1 and TRBJ1-5; D remains unclear. Germline values: CDR1 SQVTM, CDR2 ANQGSEA. The CDR3 is 12 residues long. V was pared by 4 bases and J by 0 bases, with 4 bases between. The CDR3 sequence: CSVADSNQPQHF. CDR3 bases: TGCAGCGTTGCCGATAGCAATCAGCCCCAGCATTTT.

This clonotype was counted only a few times. Just one base apart from a much larger clone, this may be a read error. This sequence joins TRBV6-5 and TRBJ1-1, with unresolved D. The CDR3 spans 13 residues. CDR1 and CDR2 (germline): MNHEY, SVGAGI. CDR3 in DNA: TGTGCCAACAGTTACTCGATGAACACTGAAGCTTTCTTT. Its translation: CANSYSMNTEAFF.

The sample holds many counts of this clonotype. The chain couples TRBV20-1 to TRBJ1-5; D might be TRBD1 (5 bases). The CDR3 length is 13 residues. Germline V lookup: CDR1 DFQATT, CDR2 SNEGSKA (reference sequence). The V and J ends lost 3 bases and 2 bases respectively, with 8 bases between them. The CDR3 DNA reads as TGCAGTGCTAGCGGCAGGGGCAATCAGCCCCAGCATTTT. This sequence encodes CSASGRGNQPQHF.

In its sample, this clonotype was seen many times. This chain joins TRBV28 and TRBJ2-6, with D maybe TRBD2 (6 bases). Germline CDR1 reads MDHEN; CDR2 reads SYDVKM. The CDR3 length is 16 residues. V dropped 6 bases and J dropped 5 bases, with 17 bases sitting between them. The CDR3 reads CASSLPGTLRANVLTF. In DNA, the CDR3 is TGTGCCAGCAGCCTCCCCGGGACTCTAAGGGCCAACGTCCTGACTTTC.

This clonotype has ten or more counts. The chain is built from TRBV12-3 or TRBV12-4 and TRBJ2-7; D remains ambiguous. The V and J ends lost 6 bases and 3 bases respectively, with 9 bases between them. The CDR3 is 12 amino acids. The chain's CDR3 is CASSLHDYEQYF. The CDR3 coding sequence is TGTGCCAGCAGCCTTCATGACTACGAGCAGTACTTC.

This clonotype has ten or more counts. CDR3: CASRRLQGAAGELFF. In DNA, the CDR3 is TGTGCCAGCAGACGTCTACAGGGGGCAGCCGGGGAGCTGTTTTTT. J is TRBJ2-2 and V is TRBV28, with 9 bases fitting TRBD1. Germline V gene sequence: CDR1 MDHEN, CDR2 SYDVKM. The CDR3 is 15 residues long. The V segment lost 6 bases and the J segment 6 bases; nucleotides outside the gene matches: 8. Combining the CDR3 with reference TRBV28 and TRBJ2-2 gives the whole variable domain DVKVTQSSRYLVKRTGEKVFLECVQDMDHENMFWYRQDPGLGLRLIYFSYDVKMKEKGDIPEGYSVSREKKERFSLILESASTNQTSMYLCASRRLQGAAGELFFGEGSRLTVL.